This T cell receptor (beta chain) came from a study of control samples from healthy donors and cancer patients. The repertoire was sequenced with immunoSEQ multiplex PCR; TCRdb's copy has only in-frame clones and lacks some. The sample contains more than 85,000 clones, roughly 91% of which appear only once. Trimming took off 1 base at V and 1 base at J, with 6 bases between the two ends. The CDR3 is made up of 14 amino acids. Per germline, CDR1 KGHDR and CDR2 SFDVKD. The sample consisted of blood. This receptor was identified in a woman in her forties or fifties in good health. V gene TRBV24-1 combines with J gene TRBJ1-2; D is unresolved. The CDR3 protein is CATSDFRLNYGYTF. Written as DNA, the CDR3 is TGTGCCACCAGTGATTTTAGGCTTAACTATGGCTACACCTTC.